This T cell receptor (beta chain) stems from a study of T cell changes during pregnancy in multiple sclerosis. Assay: immunoSEQ multiplex PCR; the TCRdb copy retains only in-frame clones and omits some. The repertoire holds 100,000 or so clones, with almost 95% as singletons. Germline V gives CDR1 LNHDA, CDR2 SQIVND (reference sequence). There are 14 residues in the CDR3. The V gene lost 5 bases and the J gene lost 0 bases, with 11 bases spanning the gap. The TCR originated in a female donor with multiple sclerosis, enrolled in a pregnancy study. Sequences were derived from peripheral blood, sampled in the third trimester of pregnancy. The rearrangement links TRBV19 to TRBJ2-7; D is possibly TRBD1 (5 bases). The CDR3 sequence is CASSSTGTSYEQYF. In DNA form, the CDR3 reads TGTGCCAGTAGTTCCACAGGAACCTCCTACGAGCAGTACTTC.